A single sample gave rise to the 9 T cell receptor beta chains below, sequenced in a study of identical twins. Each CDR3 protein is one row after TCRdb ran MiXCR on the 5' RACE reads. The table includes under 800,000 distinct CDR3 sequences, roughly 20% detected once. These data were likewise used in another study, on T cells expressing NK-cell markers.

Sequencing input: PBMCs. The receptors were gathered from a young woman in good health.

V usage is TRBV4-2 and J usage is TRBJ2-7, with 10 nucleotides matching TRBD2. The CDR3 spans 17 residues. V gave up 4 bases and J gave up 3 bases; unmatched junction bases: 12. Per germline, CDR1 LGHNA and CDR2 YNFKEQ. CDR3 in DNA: TGTGCCAGCAGCCCTCGGGGTAGGGCTAGCGGGAGCTACGAGCAGTACTTC. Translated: CASSPRGRASGSYEQYF.

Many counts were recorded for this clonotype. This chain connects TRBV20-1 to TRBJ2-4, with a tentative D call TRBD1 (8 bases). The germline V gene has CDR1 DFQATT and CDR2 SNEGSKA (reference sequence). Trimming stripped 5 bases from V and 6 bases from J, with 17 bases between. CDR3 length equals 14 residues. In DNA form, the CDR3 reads TGCAGTGCTCGGACAGGGAGGGGGGGAAACATTCAGTACTTC. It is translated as CSARTGRGGNIQYF.

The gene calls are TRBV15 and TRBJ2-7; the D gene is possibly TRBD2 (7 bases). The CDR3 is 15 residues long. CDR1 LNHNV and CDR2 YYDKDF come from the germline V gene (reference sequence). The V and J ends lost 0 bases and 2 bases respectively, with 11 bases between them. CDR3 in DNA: TGTGCCACCAGCAGAGATATCGGGGGGCCCTACGAGCAGTACTTC. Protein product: CATSRDIGGPYEQYF.

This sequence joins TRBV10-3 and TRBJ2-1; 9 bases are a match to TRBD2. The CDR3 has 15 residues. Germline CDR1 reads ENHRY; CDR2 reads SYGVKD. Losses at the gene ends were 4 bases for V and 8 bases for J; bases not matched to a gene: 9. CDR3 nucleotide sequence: TGTGCCATCAGTGGTGCGGGAGGGCCGGCAGATGAGCAGTTCTTC. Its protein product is CAISGAGGPADEQFF.

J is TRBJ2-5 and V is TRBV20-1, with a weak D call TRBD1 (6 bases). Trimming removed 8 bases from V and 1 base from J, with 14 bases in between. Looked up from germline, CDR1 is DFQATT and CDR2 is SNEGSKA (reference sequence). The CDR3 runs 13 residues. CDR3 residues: CSQTRTVQETQYF. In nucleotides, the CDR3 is TGCAGTCAGACGAGGACAGTCCAAGAGACCCAGTACTTC.

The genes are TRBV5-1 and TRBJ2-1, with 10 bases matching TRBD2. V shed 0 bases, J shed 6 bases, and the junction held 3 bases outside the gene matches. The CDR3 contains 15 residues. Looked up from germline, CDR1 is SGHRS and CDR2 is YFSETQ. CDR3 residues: CASSLVTSGANEQFF. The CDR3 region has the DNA TGCGCCAGCAGCTTGGTTACTAGCGGGGCCAATGAGCAGTTCTTC. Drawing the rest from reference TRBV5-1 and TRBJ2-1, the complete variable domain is KAGVTQTPRYLIKTRGQQVTLSCSPISGHRSVSWYQQTPGQGLQFLFEYFSETQRNKGNFPGRFSGRQFSNSRSEMNVSTLELGDSALYLCASSLVTSGANEQFFGPGTRLTVL.

The CDR3 region is CASKGQGESKQYF. The CDR3 DNA reads TGTGCCAGCAAGGGACAGGGTGAGTCTAAGCAGTACTTC. This chain links TRBV9 with TRBJ2-7; 9 bases are a match to TRBD1. V trimming: 6 bases; J trimming: 8 bases; junction bases outside the gene matches: 9. The CDR3 spans 13 residues. Per the germline V gene, CDR1 is SGDLS and CDR2 is YYNGEE.

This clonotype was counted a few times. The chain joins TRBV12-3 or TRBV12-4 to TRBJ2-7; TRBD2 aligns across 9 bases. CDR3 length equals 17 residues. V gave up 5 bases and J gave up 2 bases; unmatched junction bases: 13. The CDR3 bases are TGTGCCAGCAGTCCTTCTGCTACTAGCGGGCCAACCTACGAGCAGTACTTC. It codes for CASSPSATSGPTYEQYF.

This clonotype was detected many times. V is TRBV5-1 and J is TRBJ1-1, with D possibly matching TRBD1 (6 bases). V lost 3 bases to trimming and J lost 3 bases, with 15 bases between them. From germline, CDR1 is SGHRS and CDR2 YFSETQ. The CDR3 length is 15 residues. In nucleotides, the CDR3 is TGCGCCAGCAGCTCATGGCCCTCAGGGGACACTGAAGCTTTCTTT. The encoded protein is CASSSWPSGDTEAFF.